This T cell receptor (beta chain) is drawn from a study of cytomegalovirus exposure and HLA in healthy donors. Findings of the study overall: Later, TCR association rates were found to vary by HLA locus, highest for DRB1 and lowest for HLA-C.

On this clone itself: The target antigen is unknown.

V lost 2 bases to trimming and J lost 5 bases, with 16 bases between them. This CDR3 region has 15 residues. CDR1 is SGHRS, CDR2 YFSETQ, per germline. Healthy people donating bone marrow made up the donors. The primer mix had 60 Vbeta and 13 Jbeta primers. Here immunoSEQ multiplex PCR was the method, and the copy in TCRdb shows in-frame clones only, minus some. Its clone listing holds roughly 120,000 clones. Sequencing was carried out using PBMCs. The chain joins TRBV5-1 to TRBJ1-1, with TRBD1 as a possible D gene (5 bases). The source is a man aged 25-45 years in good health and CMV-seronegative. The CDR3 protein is CASSFQGEFGTEAFF. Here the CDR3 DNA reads TGCGCCAGCAGCTTCCAGGGCGAATTTGGGACTGAAGCTTTCTTT.